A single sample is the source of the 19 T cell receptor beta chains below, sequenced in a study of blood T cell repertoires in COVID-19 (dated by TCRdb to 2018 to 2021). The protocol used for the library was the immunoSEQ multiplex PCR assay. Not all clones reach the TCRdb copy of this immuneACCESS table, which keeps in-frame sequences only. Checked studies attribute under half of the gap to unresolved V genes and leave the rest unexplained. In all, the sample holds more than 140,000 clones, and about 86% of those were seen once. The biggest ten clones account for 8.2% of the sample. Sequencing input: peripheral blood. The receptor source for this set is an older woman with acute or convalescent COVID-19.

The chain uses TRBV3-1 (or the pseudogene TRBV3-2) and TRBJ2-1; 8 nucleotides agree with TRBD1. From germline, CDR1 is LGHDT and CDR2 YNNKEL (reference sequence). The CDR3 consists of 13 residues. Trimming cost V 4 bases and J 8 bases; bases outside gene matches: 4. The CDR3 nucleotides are TGTGCCAGCAGCCCCTGGACAGGGTATGAGCAGTTCTTC. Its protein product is CASSPWTGYEQFF.

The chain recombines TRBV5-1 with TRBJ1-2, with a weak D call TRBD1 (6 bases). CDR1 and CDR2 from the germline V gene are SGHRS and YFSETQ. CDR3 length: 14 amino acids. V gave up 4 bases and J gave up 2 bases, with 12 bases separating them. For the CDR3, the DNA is TGCGCCAGCAGCGTGACAGGTTTAAACTATGGCTACACCTTC. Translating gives CASSVTGLNYGYTF.

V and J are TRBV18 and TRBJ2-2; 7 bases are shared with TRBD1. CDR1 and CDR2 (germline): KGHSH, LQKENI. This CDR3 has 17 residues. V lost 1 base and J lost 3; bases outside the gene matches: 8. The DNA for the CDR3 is TGTGCCAGCTCACCACGTCCGGGACAGACGGACACCGGGGAGCTGTTTTTT. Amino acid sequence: CASSPRPGQTDTGELFF.

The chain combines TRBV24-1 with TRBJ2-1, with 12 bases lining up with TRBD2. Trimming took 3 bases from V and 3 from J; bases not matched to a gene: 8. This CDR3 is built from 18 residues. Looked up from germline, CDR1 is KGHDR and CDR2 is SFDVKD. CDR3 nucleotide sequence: TGTGCCACCAGTGATCCATCAACGGGACTAGCGGGCTACAATGAGCAGTTCTTC. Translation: CATSDPSTGLAGYNEQFF.

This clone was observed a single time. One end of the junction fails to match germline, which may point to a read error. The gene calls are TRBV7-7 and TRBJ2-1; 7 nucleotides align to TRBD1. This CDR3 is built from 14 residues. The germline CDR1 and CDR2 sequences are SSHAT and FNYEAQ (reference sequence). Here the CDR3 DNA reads TGTGCTAGCAGCTTAGGAAGGGGGCCAGATGAGCAGTTCTTC. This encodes CASSLGRGPDEQFF.

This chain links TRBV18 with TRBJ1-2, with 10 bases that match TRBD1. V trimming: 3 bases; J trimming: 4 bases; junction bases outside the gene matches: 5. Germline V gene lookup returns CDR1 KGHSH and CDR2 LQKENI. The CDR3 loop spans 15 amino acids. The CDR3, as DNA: TGTGCCAGCTCACCGATGGACAGGGGGGGCTATGGCTACACCTTC. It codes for CASSPMDRGGYGYTF.

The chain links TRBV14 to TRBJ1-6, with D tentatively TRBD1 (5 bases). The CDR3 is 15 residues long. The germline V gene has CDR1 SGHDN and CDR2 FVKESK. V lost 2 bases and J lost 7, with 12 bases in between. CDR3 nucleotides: TGTGCCAGCAGCCAAAGTGCAGGGCGAAATTCACCCCTCCACTTT. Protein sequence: CASSQSAGRNSPLHF.

The CDR3: CASSGQGRLGGLTDTQYF. CDR3 coding DNA: TGTGCCAGCAGCGGACAGGGGCGACTGGGGGGCCTAACAGATACGCAGTATTTT. V usage is TRBV9 and J usage is TRBJ2-3, with TRBD1 matching 8 bases. The CDR3 spans 18 residues. J gave up 3 bases and V 3 bases, and 15 bases lay outside the gene matches. Germline V CDR1 and CDR2: SGDLS, YYNGEE.

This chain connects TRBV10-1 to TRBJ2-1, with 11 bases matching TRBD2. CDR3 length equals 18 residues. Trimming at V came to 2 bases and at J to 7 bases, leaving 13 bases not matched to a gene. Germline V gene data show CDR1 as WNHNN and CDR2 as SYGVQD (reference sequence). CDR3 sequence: CASSEEGLTSGARNEQFF. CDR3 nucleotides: TGCGCCAGCAGTGAGGAGGGGCTGACTAGCGGGGCTCGGAATGAGCAGTTCTTC.

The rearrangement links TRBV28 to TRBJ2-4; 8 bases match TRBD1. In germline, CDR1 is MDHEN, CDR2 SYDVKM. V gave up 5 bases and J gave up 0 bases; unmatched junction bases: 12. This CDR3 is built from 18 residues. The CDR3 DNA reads TGTGCCAGCAGTCCACACCAGGGGGCAGGGCTAGCCAAAAACATTCAGTACTTC. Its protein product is CASSPHQGAGLAKNIQYF.

The CDR3 DNA is TGTGCCATCAAGGGGGCCGGGTCCTACAATGAGCAGTTCTTC. The encoded protein is CAIKGAGSYNEQFF. The rearrangement joins TRBV10-3 to TRBJ2-1; 7 nucleotides align to TRBD1. Trimming removed 7 bases from V and 1 base from J; junction bases left unmatched: 4. The CDR3 is made up of 14 amino acids. Germline CDR1 and CDR2: ENHRY and SYGVKD.

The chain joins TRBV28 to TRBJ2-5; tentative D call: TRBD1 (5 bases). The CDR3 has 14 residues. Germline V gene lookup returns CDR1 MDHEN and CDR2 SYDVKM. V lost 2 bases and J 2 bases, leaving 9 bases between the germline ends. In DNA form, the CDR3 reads TGTGCCAGCAGTTTACCGCGACAGCAAGAGACCCAGTACTTC. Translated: CASSLPRQQETQYF.

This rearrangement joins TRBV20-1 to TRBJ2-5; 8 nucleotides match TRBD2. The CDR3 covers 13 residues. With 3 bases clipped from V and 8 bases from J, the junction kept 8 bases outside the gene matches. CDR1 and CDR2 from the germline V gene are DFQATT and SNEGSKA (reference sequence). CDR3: CSASRGGRDTQYF. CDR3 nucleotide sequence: TGCAGTGCTAGTCGCGGGGGGCGGGATACCCAGTACTTC.

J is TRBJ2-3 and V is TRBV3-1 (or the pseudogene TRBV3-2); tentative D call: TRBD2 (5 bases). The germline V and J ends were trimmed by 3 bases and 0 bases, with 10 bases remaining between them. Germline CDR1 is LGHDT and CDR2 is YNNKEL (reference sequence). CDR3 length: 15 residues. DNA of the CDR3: TGTGCCAGCAGCCAGGGCGCGGGTAGCACAGATACGCAGTATTTT. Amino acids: CASSQGAGSTDTQYF.

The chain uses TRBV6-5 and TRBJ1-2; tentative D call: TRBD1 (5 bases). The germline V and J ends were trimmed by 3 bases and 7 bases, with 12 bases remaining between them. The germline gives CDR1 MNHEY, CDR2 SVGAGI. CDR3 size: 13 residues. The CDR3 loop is CASSYQGSGGYTF. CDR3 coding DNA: TGTGCCAGCAGTTATCAGGGCTCGGGTGGCTACACCTTC.

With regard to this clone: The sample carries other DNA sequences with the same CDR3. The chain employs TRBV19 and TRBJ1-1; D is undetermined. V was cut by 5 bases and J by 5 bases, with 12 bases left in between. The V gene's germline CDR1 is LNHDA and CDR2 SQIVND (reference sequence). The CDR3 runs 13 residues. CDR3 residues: CASSEGLRTEAFF. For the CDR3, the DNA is TGTGCCAGTAGTGAAGGATTGAGGACTGAAGCTTTCTTT.

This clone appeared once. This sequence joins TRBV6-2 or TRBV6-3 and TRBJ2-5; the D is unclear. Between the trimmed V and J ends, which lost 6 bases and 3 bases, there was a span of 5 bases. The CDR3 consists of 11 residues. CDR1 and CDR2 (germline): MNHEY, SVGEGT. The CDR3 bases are TGTGCCAGCAGCCCCAAAGAGACCCAGTACTTC. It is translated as CASSPKETQYF.

The CDR3 nucleotides are TGTGCCAGCTCACCTTTCCAGGGGGCCGAGGTTGCCAAAAACATTCAGTACTTC. Its translation is CASSPFQGAEVAKNIQYF. V and J are TRBV18 and TRBJ2-4; 8 positions agree with TRBD1. The CDR3 loop spans 18 amino acids. V was clipped by 3 bases and J by 1 base; unmatched bases: 11. Germline values: CDR1 KGHSH, CDR2 LQKENI. Full variable domain (remainder filled in from reference TRBV18 and TRBJ2-4): NAGVMQNPRHLVRRRGQEARLRCSPMKGHSHVYWYRQLPEEGLKFMVYLQKENIIDESGMPKERFSAEFPKEGPSILRIQQVVRGDSAAYFCASSPFQGAEVAKNIQYFGAGTRLSVL.

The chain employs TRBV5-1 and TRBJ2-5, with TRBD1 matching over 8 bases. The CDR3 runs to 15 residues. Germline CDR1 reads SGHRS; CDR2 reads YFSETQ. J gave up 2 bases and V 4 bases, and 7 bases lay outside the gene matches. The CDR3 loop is CASSPGQGQQETQYF. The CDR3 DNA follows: TGCGCCAGCAGCCCCGGACAGGGTCAGCAAGAGACCCAGTACTTC.